This entry features one TCR beta chain sequence. This entry belongs to a study of cytomegalovirus exposure and HLA in healthy donors. The wider study: Roughly 80% of several hundred genotyped donors fell in the Caucasian-associated ancestry cluster.

The PCR used 60 Vbeta and 13 Jbeta primers. Clones were read by immunoSEQ multiplex PCR, and TCRdb kept only the in-frame ones, dropping some. The data contain some 150,000 clones, 70% to 90% of them seen just once; the ten biggest clones take up less than 2.5%. The V gene's germline CDR1 is SGHTA and CDR2 FQGNSA. The J segment lost 3 bases and the V segment lost 1 base, leaving 4 bases of the junction unmatched. The CDR3 consists of 16 residues. Source material: PBMCs. The source is a young woman in good health and CMV-seronegative. This sequence joins TRBV7-2 and TRBJ1-3; 9 bases line up with TRBD1. Written as DNA, the CDR3 is TGTGCCAGCAGCTTAGTAGGGGGACAGGGTGGAAACACCATATATTTT. It specifies CASSLVGGQGGNTIYF.